The 4 T cell receptor beta chains reported below all come from one sample, sequenced in a study of T cell responses to AZD1222 COVID-19 vaccine. Assay: immunoSEQ multiplex PCR; the TCRdb copy retains only in-frame clones and omits some. Of about 83,000 clones detected, approximately 90% appear once; the ten largest clones hold less than 35%. Sequenced here: peripheral blood, sampled 28 days after the second AZD1222 dose. These receptors were obtained from an adult who received the AZD1222 COVID-19 vaccine.

V gene TRBV12-3 or TRBV12-4 combines with J gene TRBJ1-3; no firm D call. This CDR3 contains 13 residues. The V end lost 5 bases, the J end lost 1 base, and 6 bases lay between the germline ends. DNA of the CDR3: TGTGCCAGCAGTCTTCAATCTGGAAACACCATATATTTT. It specifies CASSLQSGNTIYF.

The gene calls are TRBV5-1 and TRBJ1-5; D uncertain. Germline assignment: CDR1 SGHRS and CDR2 YFSETQ. V lost 5 bases and J lost 5, with 14 bases in between. CDR3 size: 14 residues. The CDR3 bases are TGCGCCAGCAGGGCCGGGCCAGAGGATCAGCCCCAGCATTTT. Its protein product is CASRAGPEDQPQHF.

As for this clone: One end of the junction varies from germline; a read error may be responsible. The chain combines TRBV12-5 with TRBJ2-7, with D perhaps matching TRBD1 (7 bases). CDR1 is LGHNT, CDR2 FRNRAP, per germline. CDR3 size: 16 residues. CDR3 bases: TGTGCTAGTGGTTTGGTTGTGACAGGGACTTCCTCCGAGCAGTACTTC. Protein product: CASGLVVTGTSSEQYF.

V and J are TRBV12-5 and TRBJ2-5, with TRBD2 identical over 9 bases. The CDR3 length is 17 residues. The V and J ends lost 0 bases and 5 bases, in that order; junction bases with no gene match: 10. Germline CDR1 LGHNT, CDR2 FRNRAP. The CDR3 DNA sequence: TGTGCTAGTGGTTTGGTAGTGGTAGCGGGAGTAGGGGAGACCCAGTACTTC. Encoded protein: CASGLVVVAGVGETQYF. The entire variable domain, with the rest obtained from reference TRBV12-5 and TRBJ2-5, is as follows: DARVTQTPRHKVTEMGQEVTMRCQPILGHNTVFWYRQTMMQGLELLAYFRNRAPLDDSGMPKDRFSAEMPDATLATLKIQPSEPRDSAVYFCASGLVVVAGVGETQYFGPGTRLLVL.